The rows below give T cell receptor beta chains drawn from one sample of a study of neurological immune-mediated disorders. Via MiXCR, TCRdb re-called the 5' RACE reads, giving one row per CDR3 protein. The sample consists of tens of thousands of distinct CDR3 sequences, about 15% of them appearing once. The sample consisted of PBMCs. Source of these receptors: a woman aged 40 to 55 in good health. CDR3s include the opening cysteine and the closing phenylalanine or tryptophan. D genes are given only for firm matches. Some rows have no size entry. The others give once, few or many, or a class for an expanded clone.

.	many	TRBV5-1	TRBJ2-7	TGCGCCAGCAGCTTGGATAGCAGGGAAATCTCCTACGAGCAGTACTTC	CASSLDSREISYEQYF
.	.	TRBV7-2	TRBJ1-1	TGTGCCAGCAGCTTAGGGTCCGTCGTGGCTGAAGCTTTCTTT	CASSLGSVVAEAFF
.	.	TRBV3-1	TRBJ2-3	TGTGCCAGCAGCCAAGATTACGTATACACAGATACGCAGTATTTT	CASSQDYVYTDTQYF
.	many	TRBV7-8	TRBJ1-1	TGTGCCAGCAGCTTGGGGTCGGGGGCCCTCACTGAAGCTTTCTTT	CASSLGSGALTEAFF
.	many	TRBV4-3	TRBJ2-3	TGCGCCAGCAGCCAAGAATCCTATCTCACAGATACGCAGTATTTT	CASSQESYLTDTQYF
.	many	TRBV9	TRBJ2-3	TGTGCCAGCAGCTCCCTCTCTGGCCAGGTACCAGATACGCAGTATTTT	CASSSLSGQVPDTQYF
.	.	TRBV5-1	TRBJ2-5	TGCGCCAGCAGCCCTGAGAAGGGGGGCCGAGAGACCCAGTACTTC	CASSPEKGGRETQYF
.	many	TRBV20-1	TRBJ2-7	TGCAGTGCTAGGGGCGACCTGGGACAAGCTTACGAGCAGTACTTC	CSARGDLGQAYEQYF
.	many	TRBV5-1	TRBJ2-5	TGCGCCAGCAGGCAGGTGGTGGGGGGCGAAGAGACCCAGTACTTC	CASRQVVGGEETQYF
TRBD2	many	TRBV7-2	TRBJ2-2	TGTGCCAGCAGCTTAAGGGCTAGCGGGGGGCCAGGAGGCACCGGGGAGCTGTTTTTT	CASSLRASGGPGGTGELFF
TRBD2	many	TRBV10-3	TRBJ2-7	TGTGCCATCAGTGAAAGGGGAGGGACCTCAGGCGAGCAGTACTTC	CAISERGGTSGEQYF
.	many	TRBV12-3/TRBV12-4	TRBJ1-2	TGTGCCAGCAGTTTAAGGCGGGGGATAGGAGGCTACACCTTC	CASSLRRGIGGYTF
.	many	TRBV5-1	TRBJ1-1	TGCGCCAGCAGCTTGTCGGGTTTCGACACTGAAGCTTTCTTT	CASSLSGFDTEAFF
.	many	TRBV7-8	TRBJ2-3	TGTGCCAGCAGCTTAGTGGCGCCGAGGGCTTTCACAGATACGCAGTATTTT	CASSLVAPRAFTDTQYF
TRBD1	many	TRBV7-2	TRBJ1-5	TGTGCCAGCAGCTTAGCGGACAGGGGAGGTCAGCCCCAGCATTTT	CASSLADRGGQPQHF
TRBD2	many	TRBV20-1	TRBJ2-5	TGCAGTGCTAGAGATCTATTCGAGCGGGGGCCTTCTAGAGAGACCCAGTACTTC	CSARDLFERGPSRETQYF
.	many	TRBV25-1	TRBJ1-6	TGTGCCAGCAGCTCACCGGAGGGTTGGAATTCACCCCTCCACTTT	CASSSPEGWNSPLHF
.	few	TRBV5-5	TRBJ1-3	TGTGCCAGCAGCTACCCAGGGGCTGGAAACACCATATATTTT	CASSYPGAGNTIYF
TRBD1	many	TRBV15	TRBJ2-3	TGTGCCACCAGCAGGGGGGACAGGAGCACAGATACGCAGTATTTT	CATSRGDRSTDTQYF
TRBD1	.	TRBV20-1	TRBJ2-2	TGCAGTGCTACACTTAACGACAGGGACACTGGGGAGCTGTTTTTT	CSATLNDRDTGELFF
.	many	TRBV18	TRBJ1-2	TGTGCCAGCTCACCTGGGGCAGACTTCTATGGCTACACCTTC	CASSPGADFYGYTF
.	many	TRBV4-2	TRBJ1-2	TGTGCCAGCAGCCAAGGAATTGTGGCGAACTATGGCTACACCTTC	CASSQGIVANYGYTF
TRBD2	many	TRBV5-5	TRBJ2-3	TGTGCCAGCAGCTTCAGCACTAGCGGGGGGGGGTATACGCAGTATTTT	CASSFSTSGGGYTQYF
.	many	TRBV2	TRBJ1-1	TGTGCCAGCAGACCCTCACCGGGGCACGCGAACACTGAAGCTTTCTTT	CASRPSPGHANTEAFF
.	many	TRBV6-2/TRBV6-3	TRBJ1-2	TGTGCCAGCAGTGCCCGGGACACTTCGGGAGGCTACACCTTC	CASSARDTSGGYTF
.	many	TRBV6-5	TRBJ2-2	TGTGCCAGCCGCACGAACACCGGGGAGCTGTTTTTT	CASRTNTGELFF
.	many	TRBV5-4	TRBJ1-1	TGTGCCAGCAGCTTGTATGGGGAAGGGTCTGAAGCTTTCTTT	CASSLYGEGSEAFF
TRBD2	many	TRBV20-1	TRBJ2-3	TGCAGAGGACGGGGGGAGGGTACGCAGTATTTT	CRGRGEGTQYF
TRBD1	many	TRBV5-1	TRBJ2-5	TGCGCCAGCAGCGTGGGACAGGGGGCCGCCCAGTACTTC	CASSVGQGAAQYF
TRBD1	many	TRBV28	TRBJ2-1	TGTGCCAGCCGGGACAGAAGCTCCTACAATGAGCAGTTCTTC	CASRDRSSYNEQFF
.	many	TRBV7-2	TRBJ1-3	TGTGCCAGCAGCTTCAGTATCGAGGGAAACACCATATATTTT	CASSFSIEGNTIYF
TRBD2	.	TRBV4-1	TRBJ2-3	TGCGCCAGCAGCGTCTCGGGGGGGCCACCCTCAGATACGCAGTATTTT	CASSVSGGPPSDTQYF
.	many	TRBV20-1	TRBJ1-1	TGCAGTGCCCCGGGACGGATGAACACTGAAGCTTTCTTT	CSAPGRMNTEAFF